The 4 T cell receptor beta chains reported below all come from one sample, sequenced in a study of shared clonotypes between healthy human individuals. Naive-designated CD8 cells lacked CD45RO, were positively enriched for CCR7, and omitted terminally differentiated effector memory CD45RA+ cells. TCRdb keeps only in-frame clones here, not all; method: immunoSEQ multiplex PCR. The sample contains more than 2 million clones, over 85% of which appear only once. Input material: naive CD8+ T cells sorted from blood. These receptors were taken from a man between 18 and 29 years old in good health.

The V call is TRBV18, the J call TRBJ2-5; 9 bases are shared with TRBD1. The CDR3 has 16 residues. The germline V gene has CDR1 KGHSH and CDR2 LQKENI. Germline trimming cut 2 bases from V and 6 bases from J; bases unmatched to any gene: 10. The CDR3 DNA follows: TGTGCCAGCTCACCAAGCGTACCCGGGACAGGGCAGACCCAGTACTTC. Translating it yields CASSPSVPGTGQTQYF.

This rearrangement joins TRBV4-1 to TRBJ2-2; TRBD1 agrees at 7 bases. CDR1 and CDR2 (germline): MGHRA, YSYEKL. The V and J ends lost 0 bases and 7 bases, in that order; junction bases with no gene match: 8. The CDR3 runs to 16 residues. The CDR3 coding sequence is TGCGCCAGCAGCCAAGAGCCAGACAGGGTAATCGGGGAGCTGTTTTTT. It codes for CASSQEPDRVIGELFF.

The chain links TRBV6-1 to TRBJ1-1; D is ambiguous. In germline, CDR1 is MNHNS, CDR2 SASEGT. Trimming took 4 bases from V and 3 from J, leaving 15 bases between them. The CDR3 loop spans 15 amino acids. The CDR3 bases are TGTGCCAGCAGTGGGATTCTTGGCCGCTACACTGAAGCTTTCTTT. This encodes CASSGILGRYTEAFF.

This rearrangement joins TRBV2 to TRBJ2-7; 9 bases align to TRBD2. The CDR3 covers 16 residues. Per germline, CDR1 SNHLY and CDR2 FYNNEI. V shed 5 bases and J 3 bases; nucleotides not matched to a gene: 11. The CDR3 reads CASSQDWREGFYEQYF. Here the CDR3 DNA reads TGTGCCAGCAGTCAGGACTGGCGGGAGGGTTTCTACGAGCAGTACTTC.